This T cell receptor beta chain was recorded in a study of cytomegalovirus exposure and HLA in healthy donors (dated 2017 in TCRdb). Background on the whole study: The 700 or so repertoires of the first cohort and the approximately 110 validation repertoires were produced on the same platform, according to a later analysis. The study was designed to test whether signatures of past pathogen exposure could be identified by cataloging public T cell receptors. Along with the approximately 700-subject first cohort, a separate validation cohort of 120 different subjects was used. To predict cytomegalovirus infection status, the study brought together high-throughput TCR immunosequencing, statistical association of individual TCRs with disease status, and machine learning.

The CDR3, from cysteine to phenylalanine, totals 14 residues. The only DNA kept is the CDR3, 42 bases in frame from the first base. CDR1 and CDR2 are drawn from the germline V gene: SGHRS, YFSETQ. V lost 0 bases and J lost 3 bases; the stretch between them is 9 bases long. The donors were included in the validation cohort of approximately 120 subjects, a group kept apart from the approximately 690-subject first cohort. General findings and caveats noted by the study authors: The authors suggested that the approach could potentially be extended to other disease states and immunological phenotypes. Most TCR sequences were observed very rarely across donors, whereas some public TCRs were present in many individuals. A total of roughly 160 TCR beta chains were listed by the study as associated with cytomegalovirus. Subsequent analysis determined that TCRs grouped into clusters in the first cohort also showed a tendency toward co-occurrence across the roughly 110 validation repertoires, and 85% to 95% of cluster scores exceeded 0. All 130 or so repertoires were used to score co-occurrence in the validation cohort in a later analysis, because that analysis had no HLA typing for the cohort. In vitro tests confirmed that a few of the cytomegalovirus-associated TCR beta chains recognize cytomegalovirus antigens. Cytomegalovirus status was reported to be diagnosed by the classifier with high specificity and sensitivity in both the original and validation cohorts.

In regard to this clone: Its specific antigen is unknown. Base qualities are missing; no much larger clone stands one base away.

The protocol used for the library was the immunoSEQ multiplex PCR assay. On the authors' methods: A statistical classification framework was developed to diagnose cytomegalovirus status using the catalog of TCR beta chain sequences. This immuneACCESS table, as held by TCRdb, lists in-frame sequences with V and J called but not all clones. Of the missing ones, under half trace to an unresolved V gene in checked studies; the others have no known cause. D and trimming come from the DNA, and the V and J calls and clone size come from that table. The sample includes about 63,000 clones, with about 90% observed a single time. The ten largest make up over 1% of the sample.

The rearranged chain carries TRBV5-1 and TRBJ1-2, with no D gene named confidently. Sample: PBMCs. The sequence was collected from a woman in her late teens or twenties in good health and CMV-seronegative. The CDR3 reads as follows: CASSLDGGHYGYTF. The nucleotide sequence reads as follows: TGCGCCAGCAGCTTGGACGGAGGCCACTATGGCTACACCTTC.